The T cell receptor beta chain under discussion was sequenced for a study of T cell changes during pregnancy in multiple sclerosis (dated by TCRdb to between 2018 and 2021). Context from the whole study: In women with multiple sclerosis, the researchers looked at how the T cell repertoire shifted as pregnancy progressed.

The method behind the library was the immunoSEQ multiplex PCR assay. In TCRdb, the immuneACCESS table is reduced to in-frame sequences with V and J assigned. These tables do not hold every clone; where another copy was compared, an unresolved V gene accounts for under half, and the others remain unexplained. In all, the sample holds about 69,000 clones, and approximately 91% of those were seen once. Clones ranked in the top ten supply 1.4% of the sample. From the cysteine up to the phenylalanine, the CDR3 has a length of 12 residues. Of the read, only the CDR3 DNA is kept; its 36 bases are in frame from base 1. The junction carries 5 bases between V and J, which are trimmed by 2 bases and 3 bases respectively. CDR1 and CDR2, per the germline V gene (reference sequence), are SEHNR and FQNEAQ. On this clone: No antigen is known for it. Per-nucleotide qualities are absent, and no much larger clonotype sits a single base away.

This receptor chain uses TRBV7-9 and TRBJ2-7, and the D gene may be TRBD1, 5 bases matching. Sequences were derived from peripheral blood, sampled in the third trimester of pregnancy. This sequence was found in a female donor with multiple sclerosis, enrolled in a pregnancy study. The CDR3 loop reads CASSLQGYEQYF. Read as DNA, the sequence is TGTGCCAGCAGCTTACAGGGCTACGAGCAGTACTTC.